This is a list of T cell receptor beta chains from one sample in a study of spatial heterogeneity in lung cancer. TCRdb called the 5' RACE reads again in MiXCR, with one record for every CDR3 protein. The profile shows 40,000 to 55,000 distinct CDR3 sequences, 6.5% to 8.5% of them singletons. The sequencing here drew on PBMCs, taken at surgery. All receptors derive from a female donor with early-stage non-small cell lung cancer. The CDR3 runs from the conserved cysteine through the conserved F or W. A D gene is named only where the DNA matches it firmly. The size field is filled for only some rows; it gives once, few, many or a size class.

v_gene	abundance	d_gene	j_gene	CDR3nt	CDR3aa
TRBV27	few	TRBD1	TRBJ1-1	TGTGCCAGCCAGGGGACAGGGCGGGGTATGAACACTGAAGCTTTCTTT	CASQGTGRGMNTEAFF
TRBV18	many	.	TRBJ1-4	TGTGCCAGCTCACCGGGAATGGATGAAAAACTGTTTTTT	CASSPGMDEKLFF
TRBV9	few	.	TRBJ2-5	TGTGCCAGCAGTCCCGGGACCCAGTACTTC	CASSPGTQYF
TRBV12-3/TRBV12-4	few	.	TRBJ1-1	TGTGCCAGCAGCTTTGACAGATTGGCTGAAGCTTTCTTT	CASSFDRLAEAFF
TRBV12-3/TRBV12-4	.	.	TRBJ2-1	TGTGCCAGCAGTCCAAGGACACCTACCTCCTACAATGAGCAGTTCTTC	CASSPRTPTSYNEQFF
TRBV7-2	many	.	TRBJ1-2	TGTGCCAGCAGCTTCCGGGCGTCTAACTATGGCTACACCTTC	CASSFRASNYGYTF
TRBV7-2	few	.	TRBJ1-2	TGTGCCAGCAGCCTGGCTGGTGGCTACACCTTC	CASSLAGGYTF
TRBV7-3	.	.	TRBJ2-6	TGTGCCAGCAGCACGACTCCATCCGGGGCCAACGTCCTGACTTTC	CASSTTPSGANVLTF
TRBV5-1	many	.	TRBJ1-1	TGCGCCAGCAGCTTAGGAGGGGATGAAGCTTTCTTT	CASSLGGDEAFF
TRBV12-3/TRBV12-4	.	.	TRBJ1-4	TGTGCCAGCGGTTTCGTGCCAGGGAAAAGTGAAAAACTGTTTTTT	CASGFVPGKSEKLFF
TRBV7-2	.	.	TRBJ2-5	TGTGCCAGCAGCTTAACCCGCGAGACCCAGTACTTC	CASSLTRETQYF
TRBV5-1	many	TRBD1	TRBJ2-1	TGCGCCAGCAGCTTGACGTTCGGACAGGCCGCCTACAATGAGCAGTTCTTC	CASSLTFGQAAYNEQFF
TRBV7-3	many	.	TRBJ2-2	TGTGCCAGCAGCTTATTCCTCTCCGGGGAGCTGTTTTTT	CASSLFLSGELFF
TRBV4-3	.	TRBD2	TRBJ2-3	TGCGCCAGCAGCCAAGATGGGAGGGACACAGATACGCAGTATTTT	CASSQDGRDTDTQYF
TRBV5-1	few	.	TRBJ1-2	TGCGCCAGCAGCTTGCAGGAATCTAACTATGGCTACACCTTC	CASSLQESNYGYTF
TRBV6-6	few	TRBD2	TRBJ2-2	TGTGCCAGCAACCTTAGCGGGGGGGCCGCCGGGGAGCTGTTTTTT	CASNLSGGAAGELFF
TRBV29-1	many	TRBD1	TRBJ2-2	TGCAGCGTCCGTCCCGGGACAGGGGGCGCGAACACCGGGGAGCTGTTTTTT	CSVRPGTGGANTGELFF
TRBV12-3/TRBV12-4	.	.	TRBJ1-1	TGTGCCAGCACCACACACGACGGGACTGAAGCTTTCTTT	CASTTHDGTEAFF
TRBV7-9	.	TRBD2	TRBJ2-1	TGTGCCAGCAGCTCGATAGCGGGGGCTGCCTACAATGAGCAGTTCTTC	CASSSIAGAAYNEQFF
TRBV7-2	many	TRBD1	TRBJ1-1	TGTGCCAGCAGCTCATACAGGGGGCAGGGTGAAGCTTTCTTT	CASSSYRGQGEAFF
TRBV7-8	many	.	TRBJ1-1	TGTGCCAGCAGCATACGGGTCGGAAACACTGAAGCTTTCTTT	CASSIRVGNTEAFF
TRBV7-2	few	TRBD2	TRBJ2-5	TGTGCCAGCAGCTTAGGAGTAGCGGGGGGCGAAGAGACCCAGTACTTC	CASSLGVAGGEETQYF
TRBV29-1	many	TRBD1	TRBJ1-1	TGCAGCGTTGGAATGACAGGGATCAACACTGAAGCTTTCTTT	CSVGMTGINTEAFF
TRBV18	few	TRBD1	TRBJ1-5	TGTGCCAGCTCACCGTATACAGGGGTAAGCAATCAGCCCCAGCATTTT	CASSPYTGVSNQPQHF
TRBV7-9	many	.	TRBJ1-2	TGTGCCAGCAGCTTAGCCTACACCTACTATGGCTACACCTTC	CASSLAYTYYGYTF
TRBV12-3/TRBV12-4	many	.	TRBJ1-5	TGTGCCAGCAGTGAAACAGGGACTGGCAATCAGCCCCAGCATTTT	CASSETGTGNQPQHF
TRBV5-1	few	.	TRBJ2-2	TGCGCCAGCAGCTTCGGACGGACGAACACCGGGGAGCTGTTTTTT	CASSFGRTNTGELFF
TRBV18	.	.	TRBJ1-1	TGTGCCAGCTCACCAACTTCGGAGAACACTGAAGCTTTCTTT	CASSPTSENTEAFF
TRBV6-1	few	.	TRBJ1-1	TGTGCCAGCAGTGTCAGATCGGAAGCTTTCTTT	CASSVRSEAFF
TRBV7-2	few	.	TRBJ2-1	TGTGCCAGCAGCTCTCATCCGGGGGGCAGTACCTACAATGAGCAGTTCTTC	CASSSHPGGSTYNEQFF